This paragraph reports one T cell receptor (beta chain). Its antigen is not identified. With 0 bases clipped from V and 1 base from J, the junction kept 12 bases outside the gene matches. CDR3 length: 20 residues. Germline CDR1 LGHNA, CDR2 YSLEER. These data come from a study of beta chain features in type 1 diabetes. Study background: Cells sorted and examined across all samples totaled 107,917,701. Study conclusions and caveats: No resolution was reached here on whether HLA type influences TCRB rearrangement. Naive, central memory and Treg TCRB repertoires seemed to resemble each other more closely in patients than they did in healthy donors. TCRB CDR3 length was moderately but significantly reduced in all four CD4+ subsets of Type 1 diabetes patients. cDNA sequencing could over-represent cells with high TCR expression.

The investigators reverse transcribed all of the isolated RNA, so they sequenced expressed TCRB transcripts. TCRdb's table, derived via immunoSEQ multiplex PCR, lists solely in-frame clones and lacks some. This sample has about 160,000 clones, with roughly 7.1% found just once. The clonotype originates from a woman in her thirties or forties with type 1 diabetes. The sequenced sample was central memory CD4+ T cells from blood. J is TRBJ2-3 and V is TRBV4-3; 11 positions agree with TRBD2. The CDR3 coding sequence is TGCGCCAGCAGCCAAGAGACGGCGGTAGCGGGGGGGAGCGGCACAGATACGCAGTATTTT. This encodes CASSQETAVAGGSGTDTQYF.